This T cell receptor (beta chain) is from a study of blood T cell repertoires in COVID-19. V gave up 1 base and J gave up 5 bases, with 6 bases separating them. The CDR3 extends over 13 amino acids. Germline CDR1 reads LGHDT; CDR2 reads YNNKEL (reference sequence). TCRdb's copy holds only in-frame clones and misses some; the assay was immunoSEQ multiplex PCR. The profile shows approximately 500,000 clones, 75% to 90% of them singletons. Regarding this clone: At the DNA level, this CDR3 is encoded by other sequences in the same sample as well.

This TCR came from a human donor in a cohort sampled during active COVID-19. The V gene is TRBV3-1 (or the pseudogene TRBV3-2), the J gene TRBJ1-5, with D possibly TRBD1 on 5 matching bases. Sequencing was carried out using peripheral blood. Here the CDR3 DNA reads TGTGCCAGCAGCCAAGGGGGGGATCAGCCCCAGCATTTT. It translates to CASSQGGDQPQHF.